The 22 T cell receptor beta chains reported below all come from one sample, sequenced in a study of monozygotic twins with inflammatory bowel disease. After re-calling the 5' RACE reads, TCRdb lists one entry per CDR3 protein, DNA absent. This sample's table reports about 160,000 distinct CDR3 sequences. What was sequenced was blood. The receptors stem from a human donor with ulcerative colitis or Crohn's disease, or a healthy co-twin of an affected twin (not recorded which).

This rearrangement joins TRBV10-3 to TRBJ2-7; TCRdb's assignment of TRBD1 cannot be checked, as there is no DNA. CDR3 length: 15 residues. Germline lookup yields CDR1 ENHRY and CDR2 SYGVKD. This CDR3 reads CAISELQGSLGEQYF.

This rearrangement joins TRBV7-2 to TRBJ2-7; TCRdb picks TRBD1, but there is no DNA to check that call. CDR1 SGHTA and CDR2 FQGNSA come from the germline V gene. The CDR3 spans 13 residues. CDR3 protein: CASSPWGDHEQYF.

The chain couples TRBV29-1 to TRBJ2-3; TCRdb's D gene call, TRBD2, goes unchecked for lack of DNA. Germline CDR1 SQVTM, CDR2 ANQGSEA. This CDR3 contains 17 residues. CDR3 sequence: CSVEGGLAGGHPDTQYF.

This chain uses TRBV27 with TRBJ2-1; without DNA, the TCRdb call of TRBD2 cannot be checked. CDR3 length equals 16 residues. Germline values: CDR1 MNHEY, CDR2 SMNVEV (reference sequence). CDR3: CASSFKRGASYNEQFF.

The J gene is TRBJ1-4, the V gene TRBV29-1. The CDR3 is made up of 12 amino acids. Germline assignment: CDR1 SQVTM and CDR2 ANQGSEA. This CDR3 is CSARTTNEKLFF.

The rearrangement uses TRBV12-3 or TRBV12-4 and TRBJ2-7; TCRdb selects TRBD1, and the lack of DNA leaves this call unchecked. The CDR3 extends over 13 amino acids. The CDR3 here is CASSFQQGYEQYF.

The chain carries TRBV5-1 and TRBJ2-2. This CDR3 is 13 amino acids long. CDR1 is SGHRS and CDR2 is YFSETQ in the germline V gene. CDR3 amino acids: CASSQGNTGELFF.

This chain connects TRBV20-1 to TRBJ2-3; TCRdb's D gene call, TRBD1, goes unchecked for lack of DNA. The CDR3 consists of 16 residues. Germline lookup yields CDR1 DFQATT and CDR2 SNEGSKA (reference sequence). CDR3 in amino acids: CSARRAGRGYTDTQYF.

The rearrangement uses TRBV7-9 and TRBJ1-2; no DNA is available, so the TRBD1 call from TCRdb remains unchecked. The CDR3 contains 15 residues. Per germline, CDR1 SEHNR and CDR2 FQNEAQ (reference sequence). CDR3 region: CASSQLGPGDYGYTF.

The J gene is TRBJ2-3, the V gene TRBV2; TCRdb selects TRBD1, and the lack of DNA leaves this call unchecked. This CDR3 contains 14 residues. Germline V gives CDR1 SNHLY, CDR2 FYNNEI. The CDR3 reads CASRRGARGDTQYF.

The rearrangement links TRBV18 to TRBJ1-5; the TRBD1 assignment by TCRdb is unverifiable without DNA. Germline CDR1 is KGHSH and CDR2 is LQKENI. This CDR3 is 16 amino acids long. CDR3: CASSKTGPESNQPQHF.

This rearrangement joins TRBV12-3 or TRBV12-4 to TRBJ1-5; TCRdb calls TRBD1, which cannot be checked without DNA. The CDR3 is 14 amino acids. The CDR3 reads CASTPRQGNQPQHF.

The V gene is TRBV27, the J gene TRBJ1-6; the TRBD1 assignment by TCRdb is unverifiable without DNA. The CDR3 is 13 residues long. Germline loops: CDR1 MNHEY, CDR2 SMNVEV (reference sequence). CDR3 sequence reads: CASSLDRDSPLHF.

Here the CDR3 reads CASREQVGYTDTQYF. The J gene is TRBJ2-3, the V gene TRBV5-1; TCRdb picks TRBD1, but there is no DNA to check that call. This CDR3 is built from 15 residues. Germline CDR1 is SGHRS and CDR2 is YFSETQ. Together with reference TRBV5-1 and TRBJ2-3, the CDR3 gives the full variable domain: KAGVTQTPRYLIKTRGQQVTLSCSPISGHRSVSWYQQTPGQGLQFLFEYFSETQRNKGNFPGRFSGRQFSNSRSEMNVSTLELGDSALYLCASREQVGYTDTQYFGPGTRLTVL.

This rearrangement joins TRBV18 to TRBJ2-3. The CDR3 has 13 amino acids. Germline V gives CDR1 KGHSH, CDR2 LQKENI. CDR3 amino acids: CASSPVRTDTQYF. Based on the CDR3 plus reference TRBV18 and TRBJ2-3, the full variable domain is NAGVMQNPRHLVRRRGQEARLRCSPMKGHSHVYWYRQLPEEGLKFMVYLQKENIIDESGMPKERFSAEFPKEGPSILRIQQVVRGDSAAYFCASSPVRTDTQYFGPGTRLTVL.

This chain joins TRBV11-2 and TRBJ2-1; TCRdb outputs TRBD2, but without DNA this stays unchecked. The germline V gene has CDR1 SGHAT and CDR2 FQNNGV. The CDR3 is 15 residues long. CDR3 sequence: CASSLDKGRGNEQFF.

The chain is built from TRBV29-1 and TRBJ2-7. This CDR3 contains 11 residues. Germline lookup yields CDR1 SQVTM and CDR2 ANQGSEA. CDR3 protein: CSVESFYEQYF.

V is TRBV20-1 and J is TRBJ2-7. The CDR3 has 12 amino acids. CDR1 and CDR2 from the germline V gene are DFQATT and SNEGSKA (reference sequence). The CDR3 here is CSATISTGEQYF.

CDR3 region: CASSFDNEQYF. The J gene is TRBJ2-7, the V gene TRBV5-1. Germline V gene data show CDR1 as SGHRS and CDR2 as YFSETQ. The CDR3 spans 11 residues.

The chain has TRBV3-1 and TRBJ1-1. The CDR3 totals 14 residues. The germline gives CDR1 LGHDT, CDR2 YNNKEL (reference sequence). CDR3 protein: CASSQVRASTEAFF. The whole variable domain, filled in from reference TRBV3-1 and TRBJ1-1, reads DTAVSQTPKYLVTQMGNDKSIKCEQNLGHDTMYWYKQDSKKFLKIMFSYNNKELIINETVPNRFSPKSPDKAHLNLHINSLELGDSAVYFCASSQVRASTEAFFGQGTRLTVV.

The J gene is TRBJ1-1, the V gene TRBV7-3; TCRdb lists TRBD1, though no DNA is available to test this call. Germline loops: CDR1 SGHTA, CDR2 FQGTGA. This CDR3 spans 13 amino acids. The CDR3 sequence is CASSSQGLTEAFF.

The chain recombines TRBV28 with TRBJ2-2; TCRdb indicates TRBD1, and absent DNA this call remains unverified. Germline V lookup: CDR1 MDHEN, CDR2 SYDVKM. The CDR3 totals 15 residues. CDR3: CATDHGKRGSGELFF.